Here is one TCR beta chain with its context. There is no known antigen for this receptor. Per-nucleotide qualities are absent, and no much larger clonotype sits a single base away. Collaborating institutions collected whole blood in K2EDTA tubes following their own protocols. Collaborator samples were shipped for TCRbeta analysis as frozen whole blood, isolated PBMCs, or DNA extracted from either sample type. The immunoSEQ Assay, a bias-controlled multiplex PCR, was used to amplify TCRbeta CDR3 regions from genomic DNA. In the original analysis: Within the assay, amplification of reference gene primers was used to estimate how many nucleated cells each sample contained. Sequence reads were collapsed and filtered to measure the absolute abundance of every unique TCRbeta CDR3 rearrangement. For each sample, productive Simpson clonality was calculated as the square root of Simpson's diversity index over productive rearrangements. TCRdb provides this immuneACCESS table in a form limited to in-frame rearrangements. Some clones are lacking; in checked studies, under half of them reflect an unresolved V gene, and why the rest are absent is not known. The V and J calls and clone size were taken over from that table, and D and trimming were inferred from the DNA. A total of 470,000 or so clones appear in this sample, roughly 89% of them only once. Around 4.4% of the sample is in the top ten clones.

These data originate in a study of blood T cell repertoires in COVID-19 (dated by TCRdb to the early 2020s). Study-wide context: Samples from collaborators originated in the United States, Italy and Spain and spanned both the acute and convalescent phases of COVID-19. The material from the prospective study consisted of cDNA or gDNA derived from T cells, B-cell-depleted T cells, or PBMCs. Deeply sampled blood TCRbeta repertoires from subjects exposed to, actively infected with, or recovered from COVID-19 were included in the dataset. The repertoires were released in a freely available public database meant as a resource for research on the immune response to SARS-CoV-2. Samples came from the ongoing ImmuneRACE study (first 160 participants) plus 1,254 subjects from 6 global collaborators. Nearly every sample came with metadata listing a de-identified subject ID, COVID-19 status, age in years and sex. Where available, HLA class I and class II types were obtained from metadata supplied by the sample provider rather than from assay-based typing. Points the paper makes about the study in general: The quantity of clinical and demographic metadata differed by source and by participant and was supplied without curation.

Spanning cysteine to phenylalanine, the CDR3 consists of 13 amino acids. Of the read, only the CDR3 DNA is kept; its 39 bases are in frame from base 1. From the germline V gene (reference sequence), CDR1 is SGHNT and CDR2 is YYREEE. Trimmed from V: 5 bases; trimmed from J: 7 bases; junction bases lacking a gene match: 7. Sequenced material: peripheral blood. The chain was built from TRBV5-4 and TRBJ2-7; 9 bases in between match TRBD2. This sequence was found in a woman aged 30 to 39 with acute or convalescent COVID-19. CDR3 reads: CASRRGGAEEQYF. At the DNA level, the sequence is TGTGCCAGCAGACGCGGGGGGGCCGAAGAGCAGTACTTC.